This T cell receptor (beta chain) was sequenced for a study of T-cell memory formation after mild COVID-19. Points from the study as a whole: A balance of CD4 and CD8 characterized clones contracting day 15 to 85, whereas later expanders leaned CD4+.

This CDR3 comprises 20 residues. Trimming at V came to 2 bases and at J to 0 bases, leaving 10 bases not matched to a gene. Germline CDR1 is SGHTA and CDR2 is FQGNSA. With respect to this clonotype: Its cognate antigen is unknown.

Barcoded TCR alpha and TCR beta cDNA libraries with UMIs came from 5'RACE using constant-segment primers. TCRdb independently ran MiXCR on the 5' RACE reads; one entry per CDR3 protein. The data show 530,000 or so distinct CDR3 sequences, with 17% seen just once and about 7.5% held by the top ten. Specimen: PBMCs or a T cell subset sorted from them (not recorded which). The V and J genes are TRBV7-2 and TRBJ2-2, with TRBD2 identical over 12 bases. This sequence originates from an adult woman who had mild COVID-19 (a few samples of this study predate the infection). Cell type and time point are not known. The CDR3 is CASSLYPSGRVFANTGELFF. Here the CDR3 DNA reads TGTGCCAGCAGCTTATACCCTAGCGGGAGGGTCTTCGCGAACACCGGGGAGCTGTTTTTT.